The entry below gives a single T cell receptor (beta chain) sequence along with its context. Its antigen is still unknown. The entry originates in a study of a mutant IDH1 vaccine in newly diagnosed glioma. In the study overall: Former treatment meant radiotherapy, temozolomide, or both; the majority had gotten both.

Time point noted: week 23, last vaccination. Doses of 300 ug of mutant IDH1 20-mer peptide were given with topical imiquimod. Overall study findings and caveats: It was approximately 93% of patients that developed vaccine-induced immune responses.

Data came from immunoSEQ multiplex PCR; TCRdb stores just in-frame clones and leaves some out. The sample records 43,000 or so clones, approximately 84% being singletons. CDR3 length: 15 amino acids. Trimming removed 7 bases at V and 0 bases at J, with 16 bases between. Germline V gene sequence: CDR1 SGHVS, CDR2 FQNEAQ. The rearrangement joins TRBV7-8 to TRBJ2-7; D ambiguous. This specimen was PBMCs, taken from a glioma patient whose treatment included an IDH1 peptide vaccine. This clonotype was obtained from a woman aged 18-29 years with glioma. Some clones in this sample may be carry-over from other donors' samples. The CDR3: CASTVTAPSSYEQYF. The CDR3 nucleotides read TGTGCCAGCACCGTAACGGCCCCGAGCTCCTACGAGCAGTACTTC.